Below are 5 T cell receptor beta chains sequenced from a single sample in a study of blood T cell repertoires in COVID-19. The method was immunoSEQ multiplex PCR; TCRdb's version includes in-frame clones alone and lacks a portion of them. The profile shows about 350,000 clones, approximately 90% of them singletons. Source material: peripheral blood. Source of these receptors: an older woman with COVID-19, enrolled during active disease.

The chain uses TRBV10-3 and TRBJ2-3; 15 bases fit TRBD2. Germline values: CDR1 ENHRY, CDR2 SYGVKD. Trimming removed 2 bases from V and 3 bases from J; junction bases left unmatched: 6. CDR3 length equals 18 residues. CDR3 DNA: TGTGCCATCAGTGAGCCTTCGGGACTAGCGGGGGGAACAGATACGCAGTATTTT. Translation gives CAISEPSGLAGGTDTQYF.

About this clone: One end of the junction is discordant with germline, which a read error may explain. The rearrangement uses TRBV6-5 and TRBJ1-1; D possibly corresponds to TRBD1 (6 bases). Looked up from germline, CDR1 is MNHEY and CDR2 is SVGAGI. The CDR3 runs to 11 residues. Here the CDR3 reads CASSSQQGALF. CDR3 DNA sequence: TGTGCCAGCAGTTCACAACAGGGAGCTCTATTT.

This clone occurred once. V and J are TRBV29-1 and TRBJ1-5; 7 positions match TRBD1. Trimming cost V 8 bases and J 11 bases; bases outside gene matches: 15. The CDR3 spans 13 residues. Germline CDR1 and CDR2: SQVTM and ANQGSEA. The CDR3 region has the DNA TGCAGCACGCGGCGGGACAGTTCTGATGCCCAGCATTTT. It codes for CSTRRDSSDAQHF.

This rearrangement joins TRBV19 to TRBJ1-2; possible D gene TRBD1, 5 bases. Germline lookup yields CDR1 LNHDA and CDR2 SQIVND (reference sequence). The CDR3 sequence is 14 residues long. V gave up 7 bases and J gave up 4 bases, with 16 bases separating them. CDR3 sequence (DNA): TGTGCCAGTACGGGCGTCGGGGGGTTCTATGGCTACACCTTC. Its protein is CASTGVGGFYGYTF.

The chain carries TRBV6-6 and TRBJ1-5; 10 bases align to TRBD1. Per germline, CDR1 MNHNY and CDR2 SVGAGI (reference sequence). V shed 0 bases, J shed 3 bases, and the junction held 2 bases outside the gene matches. The CDR3 has 16 residues. The CDR3 coding sequence is TGTGCCAGCAGTTACTCCGGGACAGGGGACAATCAGCCCCAGCATTTT. It codes for CASSYSGTGDNQPQHF.